The 24 T cell receptor beta chains in this list originate from one sample, sequenced in a study of graft-versus-host responses after intestinal transplantation. Using immunoSEQ multiplex PCR, the repertoire was profiled, and TCRdb retains in-frame clones only, with some absent. The profile shows almost 70,000 clones, roughly 92% of them singletons. The material sequenced was bone marrow, taken 700 to 850 days after intestinal transplantation. All receptors come from a human patient who received an intestinal transplant, so some T cells may come from the graft donor.

The gene calls are TRBV6-5 and TRBJ1-2; 8 bases are shared with TRBD1. The CDR3 covers 14 residues. V lost 5 bases, J lost 4 bases, and 6 bases stayed unmatched. CDR1 and CDR2 (germline): MNHEY, SVGAGI. The CDR3 bases are TGTGCCAGCAGTCCGACAGGGGTTTTCTATGGCTACACCTTC. Amino acids: CASSPTGVFYGYTF.

The chain has TRBV14 and TRBJ2-7; possible D gene TRBD1, 7 bases. The CDR3 consists of 14 residues. Trimming stripped 1 base from V and 6 bases from J, with 13 bases between. Germline V gives CDR1 SGHDN, CDR2 FVKESK. The CDR3 DNA reads TGTGCCAGCAGCCAAGTCGGCAGGGGGGTCGAGCAGTACTTC. Translated: CASSQVGRGVEQYF.

V usage is TRBV18 and J usage is TRBJ2-4; possibly TRBD2 for D (5 bases). CDR1 and CDR2 from the germline V gene are KGHSH and LQKENI. V lost 3 bases and J lost 8, with 14 bases in between. The CDR3 contains 14 residues. CDR3 in amino acids: CASSPRRTGDIQYF. DNA of the CDR3: TGTGCCAGCTCACCCCGGAGGACCGGTGACATTCAGTACTTC.

This sequence joins TRBV6-5 and TRBJ1-3; tentative D call: TRBD1 (5 bases). Trimming stripped 6 bases from V and 0 bases from J, with 9 bases between. Germline CDR1 reads MNHEY; CDR2 reads SVGAGI. CDR3 length: 14 residues. The CDR3 nucleotides are TGTGCCAGCAGGACAGCCATCTCTGGAAACACCATATATTTT. It yields the protein CASRTAISGNTIYF.

In this sample, this clone turned up a few times. The chain couples TRBV19 to TRBJ2-6; TRBD2 is a possible D gene (5 bases). This CDR3 region has 18 residues. From germline, CDR1 is LNHDA and CDR2 SQIVND (reference sequence). The V end lost 3 bases, the J end lost 0 bases, and 15 bases lay between the germline ends. The CDR3 DNA reads TGTGCCAGTAGTATGGAACGGGGTGGGTTCTCTGGGGCCAACGTCCTGACTTTC. It yields the protein CASSMERGGFSGANVLTF.

The chain couples TRBV6-1 to TRBJ1-6; 7 bases agree with TRBD1. Per the germline V gene, CDR1 is MNHNS and CDR2 is SASEGT. CDR3 size: 13 residues. Trimming took 6 bases from V and 8 from J; bases not matched to a gene: 4. As DNA, the CDR3 is TGTGCCAGCAGCGTGGACAGGTATTCACCCCTCCACTTT. Encoded protein: CASSVDRYSPLHF.

The V and J genes are TRBV27 and TRBJ2-7; tentative D call: TRBD1 (5 bases). CDR3 length: 13 amino acids. Trimming removed 3 bases at V and 5 bases at J, with 11 bases between. Per the germline V gene, CDR1 is MNHEY and CDR2 is SMNVEV (reference sequence). The CDR3 nucleotides are TGTGCCAGCAGTTTTTCTGGGGCCAACGAGCAGTACTTC. It is translated as CASSFSGANEQYF.

The chain couples TRBV6-5 to TRBJ2-5, with D unresolved. The DNA end is a closer match to TRBJ2-7, so the J assignment may be wrong. The length of the CDR3 is 13 residues. Germline V gene data show CDR1 as MNHEY and CDR2 as SVGAGI. The CDR3: CASSYGRTYEQYF. The DNA for the CDR3 is TGTGCCAGCAGTTACGGTAGGACCTACGAGCAGTACTTC.

The chain links TRBV6-1 to TRBJ2-7; D unclear. This CDR3 region has 9 residues. Germline lookup yields CDR1 MNHNS and CDR2 SASEGT. Trimming took 8 bases from V and 6 from J, leaving 5 bases between them. The CDR3 nucleotides read TGTGCCAGCTGGTCCGAGCAGTACTTC. It encodes CASWSEQYF.

This chain connects TRBV14 to TRBJ2-7; 7 bases are a match to TRBD2. The CDR3 spans 16 residues. V shed 0 bases and J 4 bases; nucleotides not matched to a gene: 9. Germline V gene sequence: CDR1 SGHDN, CDR2 FVKESK. The CDR3 spells CASSQELGGRSYEQYF. The DNA of the CDR3 is TGTGCCAGCAGCCAAGAATTGGGAGGGAGGAGTTACGAGCAGTACTTC.

The rearrangement uses TRBV7-9 and TRBJ2-1, with 10 positions matching TRBD1. Germline CDR1 is SEHNR and CDR2 is FQNEAQ (reference sequence). Germline trimming cut 11 bases from V and 10 bases from J; bases unmatched to any gene: 11. This CDR3 region has 13 residues. The CDR3 nucleotides are TGTGCCGGCCGGGACAGGGGACCCTCCGAGCAGTTCTTC. Protein product: CAGRDRGPSEQFF.

The chain has TRBV5-1 and TRBJ2-1; D is possibly TRBD2 (5 bases). This CDR3 has 13 residues. Germline-derived CDR1 and CDR2 are SGHRS and YFSETQ. V shed 7 bases and J shed 5 bases, with 13 bases lying between them. The CDR3 here is CASSTGMNNEQFF. The CDR3 DNA sequence: TGCGCCAGCTCGACCGGGATGAACAATGAGCAGTTCTTC.

This rearrangement joins TRBV5-4 to TRBJ2-3; TRBD2 matches 12 bases. The germline CDR1 and CDR2 sequences are SGHNT and YYREEE (reference sequence). CDR3 length: 17 residues. J lost 5 bases, V lost 3 bases, and 10 bases had no gene match. CDR3 DNA: TGTGCCAGCAGCTCGCCTACTAGCGGGAGGTCGAAAGATACGCAGTATTTT. Amino acids: CASSSPTSGRSKDTQYF.

J is TRBJ2-1 and V is TRBV11-2, with 9 bases aligning to TRBD1. The germline CDR1 and CDR2 sequences are SGHAT and FQNNGV. CDR3 size: 17 residues. Trimming removed 3 bases from V and 5 bases from J; junction bases left unmatched: 11. CDR3 DNA: TGTGCCAGCAGCTTCGACGCCGGGACAGGGACTAACAATGAGCAGTTCTTC. Protein product: CASSFDAGTGTNNEQFF.

The chain uses TRBV18 and TRBJ1-1, with 7 bases matching TRBD1. Per the germline V gene, CDR1 is KGHSH and CDR2 is LQKENI. Unmatched junction bases numbered 7, after V lost 3 bases and J lost 0 bases. The length of the CDR3 is 16 residues. CDR3 region: CASSPPGQRMNTEAFF. The CDR3 DNA reads TGTGCCAGCTCACCGCCGGGACAGAGGATGAACACTGAAGCTTTCTTT.

The gene calls are TRBV7-6 and TRBJ1-3; D might be TRBD1 (5 bases). The germline V gene encodes CDR1 SGHVS and CDR2 FNYEAQ. Trimming took off 1 base at V and 3 bases at J, with 10 bases between the two ends. This CDR3 is 15 amino acids long. The CDR3 here is CASSLGAGRGNTIYF. The DNA for the CDR3 is TGTGCCAGCAGCTTAGGAGCAGGGCGTGGAAACACCATATATTTT.

The J gene is TRBJ2-7, the V gene TRBV20-1; D tentatively fits TRBD1 or TRBD2 (6 bases each). Germline V gives CDR1 DFQATT, CDR2 SNEGSKA (reference sequence). V lost 6 bases to trimming and J lost 3 bases, with 9 bases between them. This CDR3 has 11 residues. The CDR3 DNA is TGCAGTGCGCGGGACAACTACGAGCAGTACTTC. It is translated as CSARDNYEQYF.

The chain combines TRBV5-1 with TRBJ2-3, with 7 bases identical to TRBD2. Germline values: CDR1 SGHRS, CDR2 YFSETQ. The CDR3 is 17 residues long. J was trimmed by 6 bases and V by 3 bases; bases with no gene match: 16. CDR3 sequence (DNA): TGCGCCAGCAGCTCAACCCCCGTTGGGGGGGACGTGGATACGCAGTATTTT. Residues: CASSSTPVGGDVDTQYF.

The chain recombines TRBV6-5 with TRBJ1-1; no clear D gene. Germline CDR1 reads MNHEY; CDR2 reads SVGAGI. The CDR3 runs to 14 residues. Trimming left V 10 bases short and J 4 bases short, with 19 bases between. The CDR3 is CATKRTGGSTEAFF. The DNA of the CDR3 is TGTGCCACCAAAAGGACGGGAGGCAGCACTGAAGCTTTCTTT.

The chain joins TRBV6-5 to TRBJ1-4; 8 bases fit TRBD1. The V segment lost 8 bases and the J segment 5 bases; nucleotides outside the gene matches: 4. CDR1 is MNHEY and CDR2 is SVGAGI in the germline V gene. The CDR3 runs to 13 residues. The DNA for the CDR3 is TGTGCCAGCGGCGACAGGGGAAATGAAAAACTGTTTTTT. Translated: CASGDRGNEKLFF.

This chain uses TRBV2 with TRBJ2-2, with 7 bases identical to TRBD1. Germline-derived CDR1 and CDR2 are SNHLY and FYNNEI. The V segment lost 3 bases and the J segment 3 bases; nucleotides outside the gene matches: 16. CDR3 size: 19 residues. CDR3 sequence: CASSDPLRGQRRDTGELFF. In nucleotides, the CDR3 is TGTGCCAGCAGTGATCCTTTAAGGGGACAGAGAAGAGACACCGGGGAGCTGTTTTTT.

The chain is built from TRBV16 and TRBJ2-1, with D perhaps given as TRBD1 or TRBD2 (5 bases each). CDR1 KGHSY and CDR2 FQNENV come from the germline V gene. V lost 2 bases, J lost 0 bases, and 14 bases lay in between. This CDR3 is 17 amino acids long. The CDR3 reads CASSQLDRGGSYNEQFF. Here the CDR3 DNA reads TGTGCCAGCAGCCAACTGGACCGTGGGGGCTCCTACAATGAGCAGTTCTTC.

J is TRBJ2-1 and V is TRBV5-1, with 8 bases matching TRBD1. CDR3 length equals 16 residues. Germline V CDR1 and CDR2: SGHRS, YFSETQ. With 0 bases clipped from V and 8 bases from J, the junction kept 10 bases outside the gene matches. The chain's CDR3 is CASSLGQGTGIDEQFF. In nucleotides, the CDR3 is TGCGCCAGCAGCTTGGGACAGGGGACAGGTATCGATGAGCAGTTCTTC. Full variable domain (missing parts from reference TRBV5-1 and TRBJ2-1): KAGVTQTPRYLIKTRGQQVTLSCSPISGHRSVSWYQQTPGQGLQFLFEYFSETQRNKGNFPGRFSGRQFSNSRSEMNVSTLELGDSALYLCASSLGQGTGIDEQFFGPGTRLTVL.

CDR3 residues: CASSRTGGNTGELFF. DNA of the CDR3: TGTGCCAGCAGCAGGACAGGGGGGAACACCGGGGAGCTGTTTTTT. The rearrangement links TRBV7-3 to TRBJ2-2; 10 bases line up with TRBD1. Germline V gene lookup returns CDR1 SGHTA and CDR2 FQGTGA. There are 15 residues in the CDR3. V shed 5 bases and J 1 base; nucleotides not matched to a gene: 1.